This T cell receptor beta chain was profiled in a study of STAT5B mutations in CD4+ large granular lymphocyte leukemia. The assay was run at survey level. Per the original data handling: A productive frequency of 2.59 x 10-5 was the lowest detectable. Repertoires were generated with immunoSEQ multiplex PCR, while TCRdb's copy carries only in-frame clones and drops some. The V and J calls and clone size come from that table; D and trimming were worked out from the DNA. The profile shows around 31,000 clones, about two thirds of them singletons. The sequencing input was CD4+ T cells from blood buffy coats. The TCR sequence derives from a human donor in good health.

CDR3 region: CASSLGPGAVNSPLHF. DNA for the CDR3: TGTGCCAGCAGCTTAGGCCCGGGGGCCGTAAATTCACCCCTCCACTTT. The J gene is TRBJ1-6, the V gene TRBV7-2; tentative D call: TRBD1 (6 bases). V dropped 1 base and J dropped 7 bases, with 14 bases sitting between them. The CDR3 sequence is 16 residues long. The germline V gene has CDR1 SGHTA and CDR2 FQGNSA.